These 7 T cell receptor beta chains share one sample of origin, sequenced in a study of blood T cells in healthy people across ages. Primed by a sample-barcoded 5' primer and a J-beta primer mix, a second PCR proceeded for about 6 to 11 cycles. Each CDR3 protein is one row after TCRdb ran MiXCR on the 5' RACE reads. There are over 750,000 distinct CDR3 sequences in the sample; roughly 25% occur only once, and more than 7.5% lies in the top ten. The same sample was also used in a study of T cells of mothers and their children.

Input material: blood. The receptors here all came from a boy aged 5-17 years in good health.

The chain has TRBV6-5 and TRBJ2-7; no clear D. The CDR3 consists of 13 residues. Germline lookup yields CDR1 MNHEY and CDR2 SVGAGI. V dropped 2 bases and J dropped 2 bases, with 7 bases sitting between them. The CDR3 protein is CASSYGHTYEQYF. The CDR3, as DNA: TGTGCCAGCAGTTACGGTCATACCTACGAGCAGTACTTC.

This rearrangement joins TRBV12-3 or TRBV12-4 to TRBJ2-5; tentative D call: TRBD2 (6 bases). The CDR3 covers 14 residues. The germline V and J ends were trimmed by 3 bases and 3 bases, with 11 bases remaining between them. The CDR3 region is CASSFDPSEETQYF. CDR3 coding DNA: TGTGCCAGCAGTTTCGATCCTAGCGAAGAGACCCAGTACTTC.

The chain has TRBV5-1 and TRBJ1-5; no clear D gene. V dropped 2 bases and J dropped 5 bases, with 11 bases sitting between them. CDR3 size: 14 residues. The germline V gene encodes CDR1 SGHRS and CDR2 YFSETQ. CDR3 in amino acids: CASSLGIGDQPQHF. CDR3 bases: TGCGCCAGCAGCTTAGGGATTGGCGATCAGCCCCAGCATTTT.

The J gene is TRBJ2-1, the V gene TRBV12-3 or TRBV12-4, with D tentatively TRBD1 or TRBD2 (5 bases each). The J call is uncertain, as TRBJ2-5 better fits the DNA end. The CDR3 length is 16 residues. The DNA of the CDR3 is TGTGCCAGCAGTTTTTTTGGGGGTAGCTCGAAAGAGACCCAGTACTTC. It yields the protein CASSFFGGSSKETQYF.

This clonotype was counted a few times. The genes are TRBV27 and TRBJ2-5; D is ambiguous. Between the trimmed V and J ends, which lost 2 bases and 5 bases, there was a span of 15 bases. The length of the CDR3 is 15 residues. Germline loops: CDR1 MNHEY, CDR2 SMNVEV (reference sequence). The CDR3 sequence is CASSLLPNPSETQYF. The CDR3 region has the DNA TGTGCCAGCAGTTTACTACCCAACCCTTCGGAGACCCAGTACTTC.

This chain connects TRBV7-9 to TRBJ2-2; 8 nucleotides align to TRBD1. CDR1 SEHNR and CDR2 FQNEAQ come from the germline V gene (reference sequence). This CDR3 spans 15 amino acids. Trimming at V came to 6 bases and at J to 6 bases, leaving 9 bases not matched to a gene. CDR3 sequence: CASRLDRAQAGELFF. The CDR3 DNA reads as TGTGCCAGCAGATTGGACAGGGCGCAGGCCGGGGAGCTGTTTTTT.

This chain connects TRBV15 to TRBJ1-2, with TRBD1 identical over 8 bases. With V trimmed by 1 base and J by 7 bases, 11 bases remained unmatched. This CDR3 contains 16 residues. Per the germline V gene, CDR1 is LNHNV and CDR2 is YYDKDF (reference sequence). CDR3 sequence: CATSRGSAGGEAGYTF. The CDR3 region has the DNA TGTGCCACCAGCAGAGGCAGCGCAGGGGGCGAAGCTGGCTACACCTTC. The variable domain in full, completed from reference TRBV15 and TRBJ1-2, reads DAMVIQNPRYQVTQFGKPVTLSCSQTLNHNVMYWYQQKSSQAPKLLFHYYDKDFNNEADTPDNFQSRRPNTSFCFLDIRSPGLGDTAMYLCATSRGSAGGEAGYTFGSGTRLTVV.